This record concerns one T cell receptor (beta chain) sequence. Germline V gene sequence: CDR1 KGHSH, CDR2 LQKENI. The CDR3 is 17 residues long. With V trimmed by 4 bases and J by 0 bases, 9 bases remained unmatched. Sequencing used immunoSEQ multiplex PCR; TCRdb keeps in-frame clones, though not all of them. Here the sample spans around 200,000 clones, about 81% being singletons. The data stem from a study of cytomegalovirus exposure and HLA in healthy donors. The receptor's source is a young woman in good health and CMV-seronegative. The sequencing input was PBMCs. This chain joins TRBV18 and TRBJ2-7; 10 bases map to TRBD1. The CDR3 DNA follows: TGTGCCAGCTCACAAACACGCGGACAGGGGGGCTCCTACGAGCAGTACTTC. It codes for CASSQTRGQGGSYEQYF.